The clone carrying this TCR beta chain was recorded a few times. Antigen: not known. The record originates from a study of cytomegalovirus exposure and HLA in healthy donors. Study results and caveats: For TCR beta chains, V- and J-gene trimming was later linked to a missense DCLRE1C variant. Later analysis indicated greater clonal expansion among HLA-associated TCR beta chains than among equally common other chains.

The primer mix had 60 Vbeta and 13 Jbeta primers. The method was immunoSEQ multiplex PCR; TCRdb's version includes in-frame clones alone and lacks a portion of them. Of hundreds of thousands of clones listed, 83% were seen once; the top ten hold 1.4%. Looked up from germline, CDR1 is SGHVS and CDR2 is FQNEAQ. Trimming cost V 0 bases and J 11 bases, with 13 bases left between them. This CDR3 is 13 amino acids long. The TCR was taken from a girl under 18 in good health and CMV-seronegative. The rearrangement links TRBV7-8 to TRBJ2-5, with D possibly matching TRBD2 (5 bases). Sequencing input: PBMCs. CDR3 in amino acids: CASSLAGVREQYF. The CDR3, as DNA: TGTGCCAGCAGCTTAGCGGGAGTTAGAGAGCAGTACTTC.